This passage covers 30 T cell receptor beta chains from one sample sequenced in a study of shared clonotypes between healthy human individuals. TCRdb's copy holds only in-frame clones and misses some; the assay was immunoSEQ multiplex PCR. The profile shows some 1.1 million clones, around three quarters of them singletons. Source material: memory CD4+ T cells from PBMCs. The subset here: CD45RA-negative fraction. Source of these receptors: a man aged 18 to 29 in good health. Some clones in this sample may be carry-over from other donors' samples.

The chain is built from TRBV9 and TRBJ1-5; the D is unclear. In germline, CDR1 is SGDLS, CDR2 YYNGEE. The CDR3 is 16 residues long. The V and J ends lost 9 bases and 0 bases respectively, with 19 bases between them. The CDR3 nucleotides are TGTGCCAACCTAAACTACGGGAAAAATAGCAATCAGCCCCAGCATTTT. Amino acid sequence: CANLNYGKNSNQPQHF.

Written as DNA, the CDR3 is TGTGCCAGCAGTTTATTGTTAAGGAGGGGGGTCGATGGCTACACCTTC. This sequence encodes CASSLLLRRGVDGYTF. The chain is built from TRBV28 and TRBJ1-2, with D possibly TRBD1 on 6 matching bases. Germline V CDR1 and CDR2: MDHEN, SYDVKM. The CDR3 extends over 16 amino acids. V was cut by 1 base and J by 6 bases, with 18 bases left in between.

This clone was seen a few times. Within the sample, other DNA sequences also encode this same CDR3. The chain carries TRBV5-1 and TRBJ1-2; D not certain. In germline, CDR1 is SGHRS, CDR2 YFSETQ. This CDR3 is 13 amino acids long. V dropped 0 bases and J dropped 2 bases, with 5 bases sitting between them. CDR3 coding DNA: TGCGCCAGCAGCTTGGTTTCCAACTATGGCTACACCTTC. Protein product: CASSLVSNYGYTF.

This clone was seen a single time. This chain joins TRBV5-1 and TRBJ1-2, with 7 bases fitting TRBD1. The germline V gene has CDR1 SGHRS and CDR2 YFSETQ. V lost 4 bases to trimming and J lost 1 base; unmatched junction nucleotides: 7. The CDR3 has 15 amino acids. Here the CDR3 reads CASSQGTAFNYGYTF. CDR3 nucleotides: TGCGCCAGCAGCCAAGGGACAGCTTTTAACTATGGCTACACCTTC.

The rearrangement links TRBV28 to TRBJ2-1; TRBD1 matches 9 bases. CDR1 MDHEN and CDR2 SYDVKM come from the germline V gene. Losses at the gene ends were 2 bases for V and 15 bases for J; bases not matched to a gene: 14. The CDR3 contains 15 residues. As DNA, the CDR3 is TGTGCCAGCAGTTTAAGGGGACAGGGATCAGTCGCAGGGTTCTTC. Translating it yields CASSLRGQGSVAGFF.

This sequence joins TRBV5-1 and TRBJ2-2, with D maybe TRBD1 (6 bases). This CDR3 contains 14 residues. From germline, CDR1 is SGHRS and CDR2 YFSETQ. V was trimmed by 4 bases and J by 4 bases, leaving 11 bases between them. Here the CDR3 DNA reads TGCGCCAGCAGCCGGGACACTAGCACCGGGGAGCTGTTTTTT. This codes for CASSRDTSTGELFF.

The rearrangement uses TRBV28 and TRBJ1-1; 12 nucleotides match TRBD1. The length of the CDR3 is 17 residues. Germline assignment: CDR1 MDHEN and CDR2 SYDVKM. J gave up 5 bases and V 2 bases, and 9 bases lay outside the gene matches. The DNA for the CDR3 is TGTGCCAGCAGTTTACTACCGGGACAGGGGGCAGGAACTGAAGCTTTCTTT. Its translation: CASSLLPGQGAGTEAFF.

V usage is TRBV21-1 and J usage is TRBJ1-1. TRBV21-1 is flagged as a pseudogene. The CDR3 totals 18 residues. The CDR3 here is CASSKALGGKGEKTEAFF. Written as DNA, the CDR3 is TGTGCCAGCAGCAAAGCTTTGGGGGGCAAAGGGGAGAAGACTGAAGCTTTCTTT.

With respect to this clone: A read error may be the cause here, since a much bigger clone is one base away. This chain joins TRBV5-1 and TRBJ1-5; 8 bases align to TRBD1. Germline V gives CDR1 SGHRS, CDR2 YFSETQ. V was pared by 4 bases and J by 0 bases, with 12 bases of the junction left unmatched. The CDR3 consists of 18 residues. The CDR3 is CASSPTAGGASSNQPQHF. The CDR3, as DNA: TGCGCCAGCAGCCCGACGGCAGGGGGCGCGAGTAGCAATCAGCCCCAGCATTTT.

The CDR3 reads CASSLGLSEGNQETQYF. In nucleotides, the CDR3 is TGTGCCAGCAGCTTAGGATTATCGGAGGGAAACCAAGAGACCCAGTACTTC. This sequence joins TRBV7-6 and TRBJ2-5; a weak D match, TRBD2 (6 bases). The V gene's germline CDR1 is SGHVS and CDR2 FNYEAQ. The CDR3 is 17 amino acids. Trimming pared 1 base from V and 0 bases from J, leaving 15 bases between.

The V gene is TRBV6-5, the J gene TRBJ2-6; TRBD1 might be the D (6 bases). CDR1 and CDR2 (germline): MNHEY, SVGAGI. This CDR3 has 15 residues. Deletions cut 6 bases from V and 0 bases from J, with 9 bases between. DNA for the CDR3: TGTGCCAGCAGGGAGGACAGCTCTGGGGCCAACGTCCTGACTTTC. It yields the protein CASREDSSGANVLTF.

This clone was counted a single time. The V gene is TRBV10-3, the J gene TRBJ2-7; D is undetermined. This CDR3 has 15 amino acids. Trimming left V 5 bases short and J 4 bases short, with 18 bases between. Germline CDR1 is ENHRY and CDR2 is SYGVKD. CDR3 bases: TGTGCCATCAGTAGGGTCGCCGGCGGTAATTACGAGCAGTACTTC. Its protein is CAISRVAGGNYEQYF.

The J gene is TRBJ1-1, the V gene TRBV6-1; D is ambiguous. This CDR3 has 14 amino acids. Per the germline V gene, CDR1 is MNHNS and CDR2 is SASEGT. Trimming pared 6 bases from V and 0 bases from J, leaving 11 bases between. The CDR3, as DNA: TGTGCCAGCAGGTCTAACCTAGTGAACACTGAAGCTTTCTTT. This encodes CASRSNLVNTEAFF.

The rearrangement links TRBV14 to TRBJ2-7; D is unresolved. Germline values: CDR1 SGHDN, CDR2 FVKESK. This CDR3 has 12 residues. V was cut by 0 bases and J by 6 bases, with 6 bases left in between. CDR3 DNA sequence: TGTGCCAGCAGCCAAGATACCCGCGAGCAGTACTTC. Encoded protein: CASSQDTREQYF. Full variable domain (outside the CDR3, taken from reference TRBV14 and TRBJ2-7): EAGVTQFPSHSVIEKGQTVTLRCDPISGHDNLYWYRRVMGKEIKFLLHFVKESKQDESGMPNNRFLAERTGGTYSTLKVQPAELEDSGVYFCASSQDTREQYFGPGTRLTVT.

As for this clone: Other DNA sequences within the sample encode an identical CDR3. This chain links TRBV7-3 with TRBJ2-7, with 7 positions matching TRBD2. The trim removed 2 bases at V and 2 bases at J, leaving 3 bases unmatched. The germline V gene has CDR1 SGHTA and CDR2 FQGTGA. CDR3 length: 14 residues. The DNA for the CDR3 is TGTGCCAGCAGCTTATCGGCGGGGGCCTACGAGCAGTACTTC. This translates into CASSLSAGAYEQYF.

The chain joins TRBV7-9 to TRBJ2-2; D unclear. V was shortened by 2 bases and J by 10 bases, with 17 bases between the two germline ends. Germline CDR1 SEHNR, CDR2 FQNEAQ (reference sequence). The CDR3 length is 15 residues. CDR3 protein: CASSLSVGLLEELFF. The CDR3, as DNA: TGTGCCAGCAGCTTATCGGTTGGCTTGTTAGAGGAGCTGTTTTTT.

The CDR3 is CASSLVRGAGEAFF. CDR3 in DNA: TGTGCCAGCAGCTTAGTGCGGGGGGCAGGTGAAGCTTTCTTT. V and J are TRBV7-2 and TRBJ1-1; D possibly corresponds to TRBD1 (6 bases). Trimming took 1 base from V and 7 from J, leaving 13 bases between them. CDR1 is SGHTA, CDR2 FQGNSA, per germline. The CDR3 extends over 14 amino acids.

The V gene is TRBV5-6, the J gene TRBJ1-1; TRBD1 matches 9 bases. V lost 4 bases and J lost 4; bases outside the gene matches: 5. The germline V gene has CDR1 SGHDT and CDR2 YYEEEE. The CDR3 contains 14 residues. The CDR3 DNA follows: TGTGCCAGCAGCACCGGACAGGGGACCACTGAAGCTTTCTTT. The encoded protein is CASSTGQGTTEAFF.

The chain joins TRBV7-9 to TRBJ2-5; TRBD1 might be the D (6 bases). Trimming shortened V by 3 bases and J by 9 bases, and 14 bases separated the two germline ends. The germline CDR1 and CDR2 sequences are SEHNR and FQNEAQ (reference sequence). The CDR3 is 13 amino acids. The CDR3 reads CASSLQGKGAQYF. DNA for the CDR3: TGTGCCAGCAGCTTGCAGGGAAAGGGGGCCCAGTACTTC.

This clone was detected only once. The chain recombines TRBV5-1 with TRBJ2-7; weak D call: TRBD1 (5 bases). CDR3 length equals 13 residues. The V and J ends lost 5 bases and 7 bases respectively, with 16 bases between them. Germline V gene sequence: CDR1 SGHRS, CDR2 YFSETQ. This CDR3 is CASRSQADTEQYF. The CDR3 coding sequence is TGCGCCAGCAGGTCACAGGCTGACACTGAGCAGTACTTC.

Note on this clone: Other DNA sequences in the same sample also yield this CDR3. This chain connects TRBV7-3 to TRBJ2-3; TRBD2 matches 10 bases. The V gene's germline CDR1 is SGHTA and CDR2 FQGTGA. The CDR3 length is 15 residues. The J segment lost 2 bases and the V segment lost 5 bases, leaving 4 bases of the junction unmatched. CDR3 in amino acids: CASSPGLAVTDTQYF. The CDR3 DNA sequence: TGTGCCAGCAGCCCAGGACTAGCGGTCACAGATACGCAGTATTTT. Looking up the rest from reference TRBV7-3 and TRBJ2-3 gives the full variable domain: GAGVSQTPSNKVTEKGKYVELRCDPISGHTALYWYRQSLGQGPEFLIYFQGTGAADDSGLPNDRFFAVRPEGSVSTLKIQRTERGDSAVYLCASSPGLAVTDTQYFGPGTRLTVL.

This clone was detected only a few times. The V gene is TRBV5-8, the J gene TRBJ2-1; D may correspond to TRBD1 or TRBD2 (6 bases each). The CDR3 is 16 amino acids. Germline CDR1 SGHTS, CDR2 YDEGEE. V was clipped by 0 bases and J by 5 bases, with 15 bases between them. CDR3 region: CASSLDRGLGDNEQFF. CDR3 nucleotide sequence: TGTGCCAGCAGCTTGGATCGGGGGCTAGGGGACAATGAGCAGTTCTTC.

The V gene is TRBV7-3, the J gene TRBJ2-5, with 9 bases matching TRBD1. From germline, CDR1 is SGHTA and CDR2 FQGTGA. There are 14 residues in the CDR3. With V trimmed by 5 bases and J by 5 bases, 6 bases remained unmatched. CDR3 DNA: TGTGCCAGCAGCCTTTCCGGGACAGGGGAGACCCAGTACTTC. This sequence encodes CASSLSGTGETQYF.

This clone was recorded only once. The chain is built from TRBV20-1 and TRBJ2-1; D is ambiguous. Germline V CDR1 and CDR2: DFQATT, SNEGSKA (reference sequence). With 6 bases removed from V and 6 bases from J, the gap between germline ends came to 6 bases. CDR3 size: 10 residues. For the CDR3, the DNA is TGCAGTGCCGCGCTCAATGAGCAGTTCTTC. Protein product: CSAALNEQFF.

This rearrangement joins TRBV28 to TRBJ2-7; D is possibly TRBD2 (5 bases). Trimming took 5 bases from V and 5 from J, leaving 10 bases between them. Per the germline V gene, CDR1 is MDHEN and CDR2 is SYDVKM. The CDR3 extends over 12 amino acids. This CDR3 reads CASSRGKNEQYF. The CDR3 bases are TGTGCCAGCAGTCGAGGGAAGAACGAGCAGTACTTC.

The sample holds many counts of this clone. The chain recombines TRBV7-8 with TRBJ1-2; 9 bases align to TRBD1. There are 18 residues in the CDR3. The V segment lost 4 bases and the J segment 0 bases; nucleotides outside the gene matches: 12. Germline V gene sequence: CDR1 SGHVS, CDR2 FQNEAQ. In DNA, the CDR3 is TGTGCCAGCAGCTCCTTACAGGGGACAGGGCGAGCTAACTATGGCTACACCTTC. Translation gives CASSSLQGTGRANYGYTF.

This clone appeared a single time. The rearrangement uses TRBV2 and TRBJ2-1, with D maybe TRBD2 (6 bases). This CDR3 spans 14 amino acids. Deletions cut 6 bases from V and 6 bases from J, with 15 bases between. Germline CDR1 is SNHLY and CDR2 is FYNNEI. The CDR3 loop is CASRGTPSANEQFF. Written as DNA, the CDR3 is TGTGCCAGCAGGGGGACTCCTAGCGCCAATGAGCAGTTCTTC.

The chain links TRBV28 to TRBJ2-6; no firm D call. Germline V gives CDR1 MDHEN, CDR2 SYDVKM. Trimming removed 6 bases from V and 0 bases from J, with 6 bases in between. The CDR3 totals 14 residues. For the CDR3, the DNA is TGTGCCAGCAGGATGAGCTCTGGGGCCAACGTCCTGACTTTC. It encodes CASRMSSGANVLTF.

To note about this clone: A much bigger clone sits one base away, suggesting this may be a read error. The chain combines TRBV11-2 with TRBJ2-7; 7 nucleotides line up with TRBD1. There are 13 residues in the CDR3. V trimming: 7 bases; J trimming: 0 bases; junction bases outside the gene matches: 3. Per the germline V gene, CDR1 is SGHAT and CDR2 is FQNNGV. As DNA, the CDR3 is TGTGCCAGCACCCGGGACAGCTCCTACGAGCAGTACTTC. Protein sequence: CASTRDSSYEQYF.

This clone was counted only a few times. Distinct nucleotide sequences in the sample also encode this CDR3. V gene TRBV18 combines with J gene TRBJ1-5; 7 bases are a match to TRBD1. CDR1 and CDR2 from the germline V gene are KGHSH and LQKENI. Germline trimming cut 3 bases from V and 5 bases from J; bases unmatched to any gene: 1. The CDR3 sequence is 13 residues long. The CDR3 coding sequence is TGTGCCAGCTCACCGGACAGGCATCAGCCCCAGCATTTT. This sequence encodes CASSPDRHQPQHF.